The source of this T cell receptor beta chain is a study of T cells after yellow fever vaccination. Broader study findings: In FACS-sorted repertoires, abundant clonotypes from the bulk population could appear as contaminants. Reappearance after the booster was observed for most primary-vaccination clones (roughly 96% CD4, about 90% CD8).

For TCR, cDNA came from 5'RACE template switching, which added a universal primer site and UMIs. TCRdb processed the 5' RACE reads anew with MiXCR; each CDR3 protein has one entry. The table shows approximately 160,000 distinct CDR3 sequences, with about 6.2% occurring only once. As regards this clonotype: The antigen remains unidentified.

The CDR3 contains 12 residues. V shed 0 bases and J shed 9 bases, with 9 bases lying between them. The germline V gene encodes CDR1 SGDLS and CDR2 YYNGEE. The starting material was CD4+ T cells sorted from PBMCs, obtained on the day of the first yellow fever vaccination. The clonotype originates from a man aged 18 to 29 who received the YFV17D yellow fever vaccine. The chain is built from TRBV9 and TRBJ2-5; D not resolved. The CDR3 is CASSVVSGAQYF. The CDR3 DNA sequence: TGTGCCAGCAGCGTAGTCTCTGGTGCCCAGTACTTC.